The 8 T cell receptor beta chains below all came from one sample that was sequenced in a study of breast tumors, draining lymph nodes, adjacent tissues. TCRdb re-called the multiplex PCR reads with MiXCR, one entry per CDR3 protein. The sample holds about 13,000 distinct CDR3 sequences; about 50% are singletons and the top ten take approximately 41%. The sample taken for sequencing was tumor-adjacent breast tissue. The receptors were sampled from a female donor with breast cancer. Some clones in this sample may be carry-over from other donors' samples.

About this clonotype: Because the CDR3's place on the DNA is in doubt, the DNA is left out and the CDR3 is given as listed by TCRdb. The chain links TRBV6-1 to TRBJ1-2; the table's D gene call, TRBD1, was not cross checked with the DNA. Germline-derived CDR1 and CDR2 are MNHNS and SASEGT. The CDR3 comprises 19 residues, both ends counted. This chain's CDR3 is CASRWGGANVLTFGAGYTF.

The chain joins TRBV9 to TRBJ2-7, with TRBD2 identical over 9 bases. In germline, CDR1 is SGDLS, CDR2 YYNGEE. This CDR3 is built from 15 residues. With 0 bases clipped from V and 1 base from J, the junction kept 2 bases outside the gene matches. DNA of the CDR3: TGTGCCAGCAGCGTAGGGGGACTAGCATCCTACGAGCAGTACTTC. This translates into CASSVGGLASYEQYF.

This clonotype is classed as medium-sized (0.01 to 0.1%). The chain couples TRBV19 to TRBJ1-2; no clear D gene. The V gene lost 4 bases and the J gene lost 4 bases, with 13 bases spanning the gap. The CDR3 runs to 14 residues. Germline CDR1 and CDR2: LNHDA and SQIVND (reference sequence). The CDR3 DNA follows: TGTGCCAGTAGTAGCCAGGCTCGGGGCTATGGCTACACCTTC. It specifies CASSSQARGYGYTF.

This clonotype was seen a handful of times. The chain couples TRBV7-9 to TRBJ1-5; unclear D gene. V lost 1 base and J 6 bases, leaving 7 bases between the germline ends. The CDR3 is made up of 13 amino acids. Germline V lookup: CDR1 SEHNR, CDR2 FQNEAQ (reference sequence). The DNA of the CDR3 is TGTGCCAGCAGCTTAGGGGTTGGTCAGCCCCAGCATTTT. Translation gives CASSLGVGQPQHF.

Judged by abundance, this clonotype is medium-sized. The rearrangement joins TRBV9 to TRBJ1-6; D not resolved. V lost 3 bases and J 5 bases, leaving 12 bases between the germline ends. Per germline, CDR1 SGDLS and CDR2 YYNGEE. CDR3 length: 15 residues. Written as DNA, the CDR3 is TGTGCCAGCAGCGGCGCCGGGCATGATAATTCACCCCTCCACTTT. Translating gives CASSGAGHDNSPLHF.

This clonotype came up many times. CDR3 nucleotides: TGCGCCAGCAGCGGCGGGACAGGCTACGGCTACACCTTC. Translation: CASSGGTGYGYTF. V is TRBV5-1 and J is TRBJ1-2; 8 nucleotides match TRBD1. Germline lookup yields CDR1 SGHRS and CDR2 YFSETQ. The CDR3 is 13 residues long. V trimming: 4 bases; J trimming: 8 bases; junction bases outside the gene matches: 7.

As regards this clonotype: A much larger clone lies a single base off, so this may be a read error. The chain employs TRBV7-2 and TRBJ2-5; no clear D gene. In germline, CDR1 is SGHTA, CDR2 FQGNSA. V gave up 5 bases and J gave up 6 bases, with 7 bases separating them. This CDR3 is built from 11 residues. The CDR3 spells CASSPQQTQYF. For the CDR3, the DNA is TGTGCCAGCAGCCCTCAACAGACCCAGTACTTC. Full variable domain (rest looked up from reference TRBV7-2 and TRBJ2-5): GAGVSQSPSNKVTEKGKDVELRCDPISGHTALYWYRQSLGQGLEFLIYFQGNSAPDKSGLPSDRFSAERTGGSVSTLTIQRTQQEDSAVYLCASSPQQTQYFGPGTRLLVL.

The chain combines TRBV5-1 with TRBJ2-2; possibly TRBD1 for D (6 bases). The V gene lost 4 bases and the J gene lost 2 bases, with 9 bases spanning the gap. The germline CDR1 and CDR2 sequences are SGHRS and YFSETQ. This CDR3 contains 14 residues. The CDR3 DNA is TGCGCCAGCAGCGTGGACAGTAACACCGGGGAGCTGTTTTTT. It encodes CASSVDSNTGELFF.